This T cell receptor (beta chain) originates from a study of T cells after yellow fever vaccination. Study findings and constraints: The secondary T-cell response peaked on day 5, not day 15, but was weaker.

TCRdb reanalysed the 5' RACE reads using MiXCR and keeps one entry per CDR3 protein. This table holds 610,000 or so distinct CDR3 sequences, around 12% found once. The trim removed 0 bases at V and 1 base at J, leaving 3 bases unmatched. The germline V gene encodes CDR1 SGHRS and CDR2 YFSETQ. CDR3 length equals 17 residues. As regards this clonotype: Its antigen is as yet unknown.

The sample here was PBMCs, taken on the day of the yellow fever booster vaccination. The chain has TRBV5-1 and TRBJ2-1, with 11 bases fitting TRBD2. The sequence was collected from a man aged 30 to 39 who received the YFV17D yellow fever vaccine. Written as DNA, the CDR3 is TGCGCCAGCAGCTTGGCTCTAGCGGGAGGATCCTACAATGAGCAGTTCTTC. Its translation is CASSLALAGGSYNEQFF.